Listed below are T cell receptor beta chains from one sample, sequenced in a study of T-cell memory formation after mild COVID-19. Each CDR3 protein is one row after TCRdb ran MiXCR on the 5' RACE reads. The sample has about 290,000 distinct CDR3 sequences, about 16% seen once; the top ten hold 22%. Sequenced material: PBMCs or a T cell subset sorted from them (not recorded which). The source is a man younger than 35 who had mild COVID-19 (a few samples of this study predate the infection). Cell type and time point are not known. Both conserved end residues are part of each CDR3. The D gene is left open where the match is weak. Size values are once, few and many counts, or a class for expanded clones, and some rows have none.

j_gene	d_gene	v_gene	abundance	CDR3nt	CDR3aa
TRBJ2-1	.	TRBV20-1	many	TGCAGTGCTCACCCGGGCAGGGCCCCTAATGAGCAGTTCTTC	CSAHPGRAPNEQFF
TRBJ2-5	.	TRBV10-3	few	TGTGCCATCAGAAGGACCGTTCGGGAGACCCAGTACTTC	CAIRRTVRETQYF
TRBJ2-7	TRBD1	TRBV12-3/TRBV12-4	.	TGTGCCAGCAGTAAAGGACAGGACTCCTACGAGCAGTACTTC	CASSKGQDSYEQYF
TRBJ2-7	.	TRBV4-3	many	TGCGCCAGCAGCCAAGATCTTGGAGACTACGAGCAGTACTTC	CASSQDLGDYEQYF
TRBJ2-3	TRBD2	TRBV5-4	few	TGTGCCAGCAGCAATACGGGGGGTACAGATACGCAGTATTTT	CASSNTGGTDTQYF
TRBJ1-2	.	TRBV7-9	few	TGTGCCAGCAGACCAACAGGGACTTGGGGCTACACCTTC	CASRPTGTWGYTF
TRBJ2-5	.	TRBV5-6	.	TGTGCCAGCAGCTTGGATTTTGCGGGAATCGCGGGAGAGACCCAGTACTTC	CASSLDFAGIAGETQYF
TRBJ1-1	TRBD1	TRBV5-5	.	TGTGCCAGCAGCTCATTCGAGGGGGCCGGTGAAGCTTTCTTT	CASSSFEGAGEAFF
TRBJ1-5	.	TRBV7-2	few	TGTGCCAGCAGCTTAGCGCTTCGGGGGAGCCAGCCCCAGCATTTT	CASSLALRGSQPQHF
TRBJ2-1	TRBD2	TRBV7-9	few	TGTGCCAGCAGCTCCAGCGGGGGGGCTTTCAATGAGCAGTTCTTC	CASSSSGGAFNEQFF
TRBJ2-1	.	TRBV6-2/TRBV6-3	.	TGTGCCAGCAGTTACTCCCTCGGAGGGGATGAGCAGTTCTTC	CASSYSLGGDEQFF
TRBJ2-7	TRBD1	TRBV4-1	many	TGCGCCAGCAGCCAAGATGGGACAGGGCCATTCTACGAGCAGTACTTC	CASSQDGTGPFYEQYF
TRBJ1-2	.	TRBV6-2/TRBV6-3	few	TGTGCCAGCACCGCCCGGGGAAGTAACTATGGCTACACCTTC	CASTARGSNYGYTF
TRBJ2-4	.	TRBV7-8	.	TGTGCCAGCAGCTTGTCTGAGGAACACATTCAGTACTTC	CASSLSEEHIQYF
TRBJ2-5	.	TRBV12-3/TRBV12-4	many	TGTGCCAGCAGTTTATACGAGACCCAGTACTTC	CASSLYETQYF
TRBJ1-5	.	TRBV6-6	few	TGTGCCAGCAGTTACTCAGGGGCTTTTTACCAGCCCCAGCATTTT	CASSYSGAFYQPQHF
TRBJ1-3	TRBD1	TRBV4-3	few	TGCGCCAGCAGCTCGGGACAGGGATTATTGTTGGCTGGAAACACCATATATTTT	CASSSGQGLLLAGNTIYF
TRBJ1-1	.	TRBV20-1	few	TGCAGCCAACAAGTTCCGAACACTGAAGCTTTCTTT	CSQQVPNTEAFF
TRBJ2-7	TRBD1	TRBV11-2	.	TGTGCCAGCAGCTGGGACAGGGCAAGTGGCGGCTACGAGCAGTACTTC	CASSWDRASGGYEQYF
TRBJ1-5	.	TRBV20-1	.	TGCAGTGCTAGAGTTTTCAGGGGTAGCAATCAGCCCCAGCATTTT	CSARVFRGSNQPQHF
TRBJ2-5	.	TRBV20-1	.	TGCAGTGCTAGAGTGGGGTACGGGCAAGAGACCCAGTACTTC	CSARVGYGQETQYF
TRBJ2-5	TRBD2	TRBV9	.	TGTGCCAGCAGCCCGAGTAGCGGGTCGAGCGAGACCCAGTACTTC	CASSPSSGSSETQYF
TRBJ2-3	.	TRBV20-1	many	TGCAGTGCTGACGGAGGACGAATCACAGATACGCAGTATTTT	CSADGGRITDTQYF
TRBJ1-1	.	TRBV29-1	few	TGCAGCGCCAGGATCAGGGACTTAAACACTGAAGCTTTCTTT	CSARIRDLNTEAFF
TRBJ1-2	.	TRBV20-1	few	TGCAGTGCTAGAGATTATGGGGATGGCTACACCTTC	CSARDYGDGYTF
TRBJ1-2	TRBD1	TRBV4-1	few	TGCGCCAGCAGCCACGTCGGGGACAGGGGTGGCTACACCTTC	CASSHVGDRGGYTF
TRBJ2-5	TRBD1	TRBV4-1	.	TGCGCCAGCAGGAGGCGACAGGGGGTTTTAGAGACCCAGTACTTC	CASRRRQGVLETQYF
TRBJ1-1	.	TRBV19	.	TGTGCCAGTAGCGTGGAGGGATGGTCGGGTACTGAAGCTTTCTTT	CASSVEGWSGTEAFF
TRBJ2-3	.	TRBV29-1	few	TGCAGCGTTTGGGCAGGGCCCCCAGATACGCAGTATTTT	CSVWAGPPDTQYF
TRBJ2-7	.	TRBV5-5	many	TGTGCCAGCAGAACGGACTGGAACTCCTACGAGCAGTACTTC	CASRTDWNSYEQYF
TRBJ1-5	.	TRBV20-1	few	TGCAGTGCTAGAGGCAGGACAACAAATCAGCCCCAGCATTTT	CSARGRTTNQPQHF
TRBJ2-7	.	TRBV10-1	few	TGCGCCAGCAGTGAGTTCCCCGGGACCGCAGGCCACGAGCAGTACTTC	CASSEFPGTAGHEQYF
TRBJ2-3	.	TRBV20-1	few	TGCAGTGCTTCCAAGTCGGGGGCCGCAGATACGCAGTATTTT	CSASKSGAADTQYF
TRBJ2-1	.	TRBV18	.	TGTGCCAGCTCACCACTGTATGGGACTTACTACAATGAGCAGTTCTTC	CASSPLYGTYYNEQFF
TRBJ1-5	.	TRBV12-3/TRBV12-4	.	TGTGCCAGCACCAGAGGGGCTGTTAGCAATCAGCCCCAGCATTTT	CASTRGAVSNQPQHF
TRBJ2-2	TRBD2	TRBV5-1	few	TGCGCCAGCACGGTAGCTAGCGGCCTTTTCGCCGGGGAGCTGTTTTTT	CASTVASGLFAGELFF
TRBJ1-3	.	TRBV10-1	few	TGCGCCAGCAGTGAGTCCGGGAGTGGAAACACCATATATTTT	CASSESGSGNTIYF
TRBJ2-3	.	TRBV9	few	TGTGCCAGCAGCGTAGCCTGGACAGGCACAGATACGCAGTATTTT	CASSVAWTGTDTQYF
TRBJ1-5	.	TRBV27	many	TGTGCCAGCAGAGCGACGGGCTTCAATCAGCCCCAGCATTTT	CASRATGFNQPQHF
TRBJ1-1	.	TRBV7-9	few	TGTGCCAGCAGGCTAGGTTCCGTCGGGAACACTGAAGCTTTCTTT	CASRLGSVGNTEAFF
TRBJ2-6	.	TRBV11-2	few	TGTGCCAGCAGCTTAGGGATGGTCGGAGATGGGGCCAACGTCCTGACTTTC	CASSLGMVGDGANVLTF
TRBJ2-7	.	TRBV7-9	many	TGTGCCAGCAGCCCCAGGTCTGTAACTCCCTACGAGCAGTACTTC	CASSPRSVTPYEQYF
TRBJ2-3	.	TRBV6-1	few	TGTGCCAGCGGACTCCAGTACAGGTTGGATACGCAGTATTTT	CASGLQYRLDTQYF
TRBJ2-1	.	TRBV18	few	TGTGCCACCAAGAGCGAATATGAGCAGTTCTTC	CATKSEYEQFF
TRBJ2-1	.	TRBV11-3	.	TGTGCCAGCAGCACGCCCCGGAGGGCGGAGCAGTTCTTC	CASSTPRRAEQFF
TRBJ2-3	.	TRBV4-1	.	TGCGCCAGCAGCCAAGTGATCGGGCCACTAGGAGATACGCAGTATTTT	CASSQVIGPLGDTQYF
TRBJ1-1	.	TRBV7-8	.	TGTGCCAGCAGTCGCTGGCAAGGAATTGGAGCTTTCTTT	CASSRWQGIGAFF
TRBJ1-1	.	TRBV7-6	few	TGTGCCAGCAGCCTTTACGGGGAGAGTGAAGCTTTCTTT	CASSLYGESEAFF
TRBJ2-1	.	TRBV9	.	TGTGCCAGCAGCGTCAGGGTAGACAATGAGCAGTTCTTC	CASSVRVDNEQFF
TRBJ2-3	TRBD2	TRBV20-1	few	TGCAGTGCTAGAGTCCTAGGACTAGCAGGAGATACGCAGTATTTT	CSARVLGLAGDTQYF
TRBJ2-3	.	TRBV7-9	.	TGTGCCAGCAGCTTGACGGGGGCGAGGTTGACAGATACGCAGTATTTT	CASSLTGARLTDTQYF
TRBJ2-7	.	TRBV6-5	.	TGTGCCAGCAGTTACCGCGGGGCAGCATACGAGCAGTACTTC	CASSYRGAAYEQYF